This T cell receptor beta chain stems from a study of T cell responses to AZD1222 COVID-19 vaccine. Across the whole study: Second-dose schedules of about 4 or about 12 weeks were combined.

The CDR3 is 15 residues long. Germline V gene data show CDR1 as SGHAT and CDR2 as FQNNGV. Trimming removed 1 base from V and 9 bases from J, with 13 bases in between. TCRdb keeps only in-frame clones here, not all; method: immunoSEQ multiplex PCR. This sample carries 90,000 to 150,000 clones, 70% to 90% of them seen once, and the ten largest clones take more than 3%. Regarding the study as a whole: CD4 TCRs linked to vaccination spanned spike, dominating at 160-218 and 743-854. Nearly half of spike-specific TCRs reportedly target unmutated variant regions.

Worth noting for this clone: No antigen is known for it.

This specimen was peripheral blood, taken on day 0 of AZD1222 vaccination. This clonotype originated in an adult in good health. The gene calls are TRBV11-2 and TRBJ1-6; tentative D call: TRBD1 (6 bases). This chain's CDR3 is CASSLVRGRRSPLHF. The CDR3 DNA reads as TGTGCCAGCAGCTTAGTACGGGGGCGACGTTCACCCCTCCACTTT.